Below, 22 T cell receptor beta chains from the same sample are listed, as sequenced in a study of shared clonotypes between healthy human individuals (dated by TCRdb to between 2020 and 2021). Library preparation used the immunoSEQ multiplex PCR assay. TCRdb's version of the immuneACCESS table is confined to in-frame rearrangements and falls short of the full clone set. An unresolved V gene accounts for under half of the shortfall where checked; the remainder is of unknown origin. In this sample the table shows over 1.4 million clones, roughly 96% of which occur a single time. The top ten hold 1.2% of the sample. Specimen: naive CD4+ T cells sorted from blood. Interpreted using the paper, the cell subset or site label stands for: CD45RA+ positively selected. Receptors were obtained from a young man in good health.

CDR3 sequence reads: CASSWGQNSNQPQHF. CDR3 coding DNA: TGTGCCAGCAGTTGGGGTCAGAATAGCAATCAGCCCCAGCATTTT. J is TRBJ1-5 and V is TRBV6-6; D uncertain. The V end was cut by 4 bases, the J end by 0 bases, with 10 bases between. Looked up from germline, CDR1 is MNHNY and CDR2 is SVGAGI (reference sequence). This CDR3 has 15 amino acids.

The chain has TRBV5-1 and TRBJ2-1; 10 nucleotides align to TRBD1. The CDR3 sequence is 15 residues long. The trim removed 4 bases at V and 5 bases at J, leaving 6 bases unmatched. Germline V gene sequence: CDR1 SGHRS, CDR2 YFSETQ. The CDR3 is CASSTRQGANNEQFF. CDR3 bases: TGCGCCAGCAGCACCCGACAGGGGGCCAACAATGAGCAGTTCTTC. Full variable domain (remainder filled in from reference TRBV5-1 and TRBJ2-1): KAGVTQTPRYLIKTRGQQVTLSCSPISGHRSVSWYQQTPGQGLQFLFEYFSETQRNKGNFPGRFSGRQFSNSRSEMNVSTLELGDSALYLCASSTRQGANNEQFFGPGTRLTVL.

The chain joins TRBV9 to TRBJ1-1, with D possibly matching TRBD1 (6 bases). V was cut by 3 bases and J by 4 bases, with 13 bases left in between. This CDR3 contains 14 residues. From germline, CDR1 is SGDLS and CDR2 YYNGEE. The CDR3 is CASSAGVPGTEAFF. CDR3 nucleotides: TGTGCCAGCAGCGCAGGGGTTCCGGGCACTGAAGCTTTCTTT.

The chain employs TRBV6-1 and TRBJ2-7; tentatively, D is TRBD1 or TRBD2 (5 bases each). Germline values: CDR1 MNHNS, CDR2 SASEGT. The CDR3 runs 20 residues. With 3 bases removed from V and 2 bases from J, the gap between germline ends came to 29 bases. The CDR3 protein is CASSDIPPGPIIQLAYEQYF. CDR3 nucleotides: TGTGCCAGCAGTGACATCCCTCCGGGACCCATTATCCAGTTGGCCTACGAGCAGTACTTC.

This clone was detected only once. The rearrangement uses TRBV19 and TRBJ1-5; 9 positions match TRBD1. The CDR3 is made up of 16 amino acids. After removal of 6 bases from V and 9 bases from J, the junction contained 15 bases not matched to a gene. Germline CDR1 LNHDA, CDR2 SQIVND (reference sequence). Here the CDR3 DNA reads TGTGCCAGTAGCAACAAACAGGGGGCCTATCTTGGGCCCCAGCATTTT. Amino acids: CASSNKQGAYLGPQHF. Looking up the rest from reference TRBV19 and TRBJ1-5 gives the full variable domain: DGGITQSPKYLFRKEGQNVTLSCEQNLNHDAMYWYRQDPGQGLRLIYYSQIVNDFQKGDIAEGYSVSREKKESFPLTVTSAQKNPTAFYLCASSNKQGAYLGPQHFGDGTRLSIL.

The rearrangement uses TRBV5-1 and TRBJ2-1; D may be TRBD1 (6 bases). The V end lost 4 bases, the J end lost 6 bases, and 14 bases lay between the germline ends. There are 14 residues in the CDR3. Germline V gene data show CDR1 as SGHRS and CDR2 as YFSETQ. The CDR3, as DNA: TGCGCCAGCAGCAAGGGGGTCAACCCCAATGAGCAGTTCTTC. It codes for CASSKGVNPNEQFF.

This chain connects TRBV5-1 to TRBJ2-3; the D gene is possibly TRBD2 (5 bases). The V gene lost 0 bases and the J gene lost 4 bases, with 15 bases spanning the gap. Germline CDR1 SGHRS, CDR2 YFSETQ. This CDR3 has 16 residues. The CDR3 reads CASSLGETVRADTQYF. CDR3 bases: TGCGCCAGCAGCTTGGGGGAGACCGTTAGGGCAGATACGCAGTATTTT.

The chain has TRBV7-2 and TRBJ2-2; possible D gene TRBD2, 6 bases. CDR1 and CDR2 (germline): SGHTA, FQGNSA. The CDR3 is 15 residues long. V gave up 1 base and J gave up 8 bases, with 14 bases separating them. This chain's CDR3 is CASSLVVGGEGELFF. CDR3 nucleotide sequence: TGTGCCAGCAGCTTAGTAGTGGGGGGAGAGGGGGAGCTGTTTTTT. Full variable domain (remainder filled in from reference TRBV7-2 and TRBJ2-2): GAGVSQSPSNKVTEKGKDVELRCDPISGHTALYWYRQSLGQGLEFLIYFQGNSAPDKSGLPSDRFSAERTGGSVSTLTIQRTQQEDSAVYLCASSLVVGGEGELFFGEGSRLTVL.

CDR3 sequence (DNA): TGTGCCAGCTCAAACCTCTTCCGGGACAGGGGGCCTGCTGAGCAGTTCTTC. It is translated as CASSNLFRDRGPAEQFF. The chain has TRBV18 and TRBJ2-1; 12 bases match TRBD1. Looked up from germline, CDR1 is KGHSH and CDR2 is LQKENI. This CDR3 is built from 17 residues. With V trimmed by 5 bases and J by 9 bases, 14 bases remained unmatched.

The chain combines TRBV28 with TRBJ1-2, with 8 bases aligning to TRBD1. V lost 3 bases and J lost 4; bases outside the gene matches: 4. CDR3 length equals 14 residues. CDR1 is MDHEN, CDR2 SYDVKM, per germline. CDR3 in amino acids: CASSFGTGLYGYTF. The CDR3 DNA sequence: TGTGCCAGCAGTTTCGGGACAGGTCTCTATGGCTACACCTTC.

In regard to this clone: Other DNA sequences of this sample code for an identical CDR3. CDR3 in DNA: TGTGCCAGCTCACTTGACACGAACACTGAAGCTTTCTTT. This gives the protein CASSLDTNTEAFF. V usage is TRBV18 and J usage is TRBJ1-1; D not resolved. The CDR3 runs to 13 residues. Trimming took 4 bases from V and 1 from J, leaving 7 bases between them. Per the germline V gene, CDR1 is KGHSH and CDR2 is LQKENI.

This chain links TRBV11-3 with TRBJ2-7, with 7 bases aligning to TRBD2. V shed 2 bases and J 3 bases; nucleotides not matched to a gene: 7. CDR3 length: 15 amino acids. In germline, CDR1 is SGHNT, CDR2 YENEEA. The CDR3 sequence is CASSLRAGRLYEQYF. The CDR3 DNA sequence: TGTGCCAGCAGCTTACGAGCGGGGCGACTCTACGAGCAGTACTTC.

V and J are TRBV28 and TRBJ1-2; 7 bases are a match to TRBD1. The CDR3 consists of 15 residues. Germline CDR1 reads MDHEN; CDR2 reads SYDVKM. V trimming: 5 bases; J trimming: 6 bases; junction bases outside the gene matches: 12. The CDR3 DNA is TGTGCCAGCAGTCCCCCCCCTGACAGGGACAATGGCTACACCTTC. As protein: CASSPPPDRDNGYTF.

This chain joins TRBV7-2 and TRBJ1-3, with 7 bases matching TRBD1. The CDR3 has 15 amino acids. Germline V gene data show CDR1 as SGHTA and CDR2 as FQGNSA. Trimming at V came to 5 bases and at J to 7 bases, leaving 11 bases not matched to a gene. CDR3: CASSPDRPPGNTIYF. Written as DNA, the CDR3 is TGTGCCAGCAGCCCGGACAGGCCGCCCGGCAACACCATATATTTT.

The chain recombines TRBV7-7 with TRBJ2-1; D not certain. Per the germline V gene, CDR1 is SSHAT and CDR2 is FNYEAQ (reference sequence). V was shortened by 5 bases and J by 3 bases, with 11 bases between the two germline ends. This CDR3 spans 14 amino acids. The CDR3 DNA reads TGTGCCAGCAGCAAAGAAGAAGGCTACAATGAGCAGTTCTTC. It codes for CASSKEEGYNEQFF.

The chain recombines TRBV5-1 with TRBJ1-2, with 9 bases aligning to TRBD1. Germline V gene lookup returns CDR1 SGHRS and CDR2 YFSETQ. CDR3 size: 14 residues. V lost 1 base, J lost 11 bases, and 9 bases stayed unmatched. CDR3 nucleotide sequence: TGCGCCAGCAGCTTGAGGGACAGGGTCGCCTTTTACACCTTC. It specifies CASSLRDRVAFYTF.

J is TRBJ2-7 and V is TRBV25-1; D is uncertain. V dropped 0 bases and J dropped 5 bases, with 8 bases sitting between them. There are 13 residues in the CDR3. CDR1 is MGHDK and CDR2 is SYGVNS in the germline V gene. In DNA, the CDR3 is TGTGCCAGCAGTGAATATGGGTCCCACGAGCAGTACTTC. Its translation: CASSEYGSHEQYF.

Note on this clone: The junction does not match germline at one end; this may be a read error. The chain is built from TRBV7-7 and TRBJ1-1, with no clear D. Germline-derived CDR1 and CDR2 are SSHAT and FNYEAQ (reference sequence). CDR3 length: 14 amino acids. CDR3 loop: CASSYRTADTEAFF. CDR3 DNA: TGTGCTAGCAGCTATCGGACTGCGGACACTGAAGCTTTCTTT.

The chain has TRBV7-2 and TRBJ2-1, with 10 bases identical to TRBD1. The germline CDR1 and CDR2 sequences are SGHTA and FQGNSA. V was clipped by 5 bases and J by 5 bases; unmatched bases: 3. The length of the CDR3 is 14 residues. CDR3 sequence (DNA): TGTGCCAGCAGCCGGGACAGGGGTGACAATGAGCAGTTCTTC. Translated: CASSRDRGDNEQFF.

The chain couples TRBV10-1 to TRBJ2-1; 12 bases align to TRBD2. Germline V CDR1 and CDR2: WNHNN, SYGVQD (reference sequence). The CDR3 is 17 residues long. J was trimmed by 5 bases and V by 4 bases; bases with no gene match: 9. The CDR3 sequence: CASSVKSGLAGNNEQFF. For the CDR3, the DNA is TGCGCCAGCAGTGTAAAGTCCGGACTAGCGGGGAACAATGAGCAGTTCTTC.

The chain links TRBV18 to TRBJ2-1; D call uncertain. The V end lost 1 base, the J end lost 4 bases, and 5 bases lay between the germline ends. The V gene's germline CDR1 is KGHSH and CDR2 LQKENI. The CDR3 length is 13 residues. The CDR3 is CASSPLNYNEQFF. CDR3 DNA: TGTGCCAGCTCACCACTAAATTACAATGAGCAGTTCTTC. Using reference TRBV18 and TRBJ2-1 for the parts outside the CDR3, the full variable domain is NAGVMQNPRHLVRRRGQEARLRCSPMKGHSHVYWYRQLPEEGLKFMVYLQKENIIDESGMPKERFSAEFPKEGPSILRIQQVVRGDSAAYFCASSPLNYNEQFFGPGTRLTVL.

This clone was found once. The chain employs TRBV7-2 and TRBJ2-7; 9 nucleotides match TRBD1. Germline-derived CDR1 and CDR2 are SGHTA and FQGNSA. The CDR3 totals 14 residues. Trimming at V came to 5 bases and at J to 2 bases, leaving 4 bases not matched to a gene. Here the CDR3 DNA reads TGTGCCAGCAGCGCCGGGACAGGGCCCTACGAGCAGTACTTC. Translating it yields CASSAGTGPYEQYF. Together with reference TRBV7-2 and TRBJ2-7, the CDR3 gives the full variable domain: GAGVSQSPSNKVTEKGKDVELRCDPISGHTALYWYRQSLGQGLEFLIYFQGNSAPDKSGLPSDRFSAERTGGSVSTLTIQRTQQEDSAVYLCASSAGTGPYEQYFGPGTRLTVT.